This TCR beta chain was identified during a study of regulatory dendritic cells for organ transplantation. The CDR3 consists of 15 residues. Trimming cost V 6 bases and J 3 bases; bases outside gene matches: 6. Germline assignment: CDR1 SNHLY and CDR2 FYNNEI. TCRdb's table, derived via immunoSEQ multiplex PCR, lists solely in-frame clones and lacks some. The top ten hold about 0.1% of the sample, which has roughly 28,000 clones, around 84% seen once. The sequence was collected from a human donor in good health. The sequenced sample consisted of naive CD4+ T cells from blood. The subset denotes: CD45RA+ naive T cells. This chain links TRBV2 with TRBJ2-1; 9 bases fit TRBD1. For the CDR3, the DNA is TGTGCCAGCAGCGACCGGGACAGGGTCTACAATGAGCAGTTCTTC. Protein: CASSDRDRVYNEQFF. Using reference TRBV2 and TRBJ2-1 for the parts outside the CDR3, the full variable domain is EPEVTQTPSHQVTQMGQEVILRCVPISNHLYFYWYRQILGQKVEFLVSFYNNEISEKSEIFDDQFSVERPDGSNFTLKIRSTKLEDSAMYFCASSDRDRVYNEQFFGPGTRLTVL.